What follows describes a single TCR beta chain. Germline V gene lookup returns CDR1 LNHDA and CDR2 SQIVND (reference sequence). This CDR3 region has 16 residues. Trimming at V came to 6 bases and at J to 1 base, leaving 8 bases not matched to a gene. The source of the sample is a study of blood T cell repertoires in COVID-19. TCRdb's table, derived via immunoSEQ multiplex PCR, lists solely in-frame clones and lacks some. The sample carries 200,000 or so clones, around 84% recorded once. Cohort placement rested on clinical history that participants reported themselves. Sequencing was done on a sample of PBMCs or T cells enriched from blood (not recorded which). The TCR comes from a woman in her forties with acute COVID-19. The chain is built from TRBV19 and TRBJ1-1; 10 bases fit TRBD1. The CDR3 DNA reads TGTGCCAGTAGGCGACAGGGGGCTAATCCGAACACTGAAGCTTTCTTT. This codes for CASRRQGANPNTEAFF.